One and the same sample provided the 23 T cell receptor beta chains below, sequenced in a study of T cells expressing NK-cell markers. TCRdb reworked the 5' RACE reads into one entry per CDR3 protein, no DNA. There are around 280,000 distinct CDR3 sequences in the sample, with 0.39% held by the top ten. The sample taken for sequencing was blood T cells: a sorted CD56 or NKG2C T cell subset, CD4+ or CD8+ T cells, or bulk PBMC T cells (not recorded which). The receptors were sampled from a man younger than 30 in good health.

The rearrangement uses TRBV12-3 or TRBV12-4 and TRBJ2-5; the TCRdb call, TRBD2, lacks DNA for checking. This CDR3 region has 15 residues. CDR3 residues: CASSPGRTGGETQYF.

The chain recombines TRBV29-1 with TRBJ2-1. CDR3 size: 13 residues. Germline assignment: CDR1 SQVTM and CDR2 ANQGSEA. The CDR3 spells CSVTLARLGEQFF.

The rearrangement joins TRBV6-4 to TRBJ2-2; lacking DNA, the TRBD2 call made by TCRdb goes unchecked. Per germline, CDR1 MRHNA and CDR2 SNTAGT. The CDR3 length is 17 residues. The chain's CDR3 is CASSERRLATNTGELFF.

The chain joins TRBV6-5 to TRBJ2-3. The CDR3 totals 13 residues. Looked up from germline, CDR1 is MNHEY and CDR2 is SVGAGI. CDR3 loop: CASSYPGTSAQYF.

The V and J genes are TRBV7-9 and TRBJ2-5; TCRdb proposes TRBD2, but this gene call is untestable without DNA. In germline, CDR1 is SEHNR, CDR2 FQNEAQ (reference sequence). This CDR3 region has 17 residues. Here the CDR3 reads CASSPRNSGRVEETQYF.

This rearrangement joins TRBV2 to TRBJ1-1; TCRdb gives TRBD1 as the D gene, but with no DNA this cannot be confirmed. The CDR3 is 12 residues long. The germline V gene encodes CDR1 SNHLY and CDR2 FYNNEI. CDR3 protein: CASRPGRTPAFF.

V gene TRBV19 combines with J gene TRBJ2-1. The CDR3 sequence is 13 residues long. CDR1 and CDR2 (germline): LNHDA, SQIVND (reference sequence). The CDR3 protein is CASRPSAYNEQFF. Full variable domain (outside the CDR3, taken from reference TRBV19 and TRBJ2-1): DGGITQSPKYLFRKEGQNVTLSCEQNLNHDAMYWYRQDPGQGLRLIYYSQIVNDFQKGDIAEGYSVSREKKESFPLTVTSAQKNPTAFYLCASRPSAYNEQFFGPGTRLTVL.

J is TRBJ1-1 and V is TRBV12-3 or TRBV12-4. The CDR3 length is 11 residues. This chain's CDR3 is CASSFTGWAFF.

This rearrangement joins TRBV12-3 or TRBV12-4 to TRBJ2-1; TCRdb gives TRBD1 as the D gene, but with no DNA this cannot be confirmed. CDR3 length equals 17 residues. CDR3 residues: CASSGAGAYSSYNEQFF.

V gene TRBV20-1 combines with J gene TRBJ1-1. The CDR3 sequence is 15 residues long. Germline CDR1 and CDR2: DFQATT and SNEGSKA (reference sequence). CDR3 in amino acids: CSARDGGQGGTEAFF.

The chain links TRBV5-4 to TRBJ2-1. Germline CDR1 reads SGHNT; CDR2 reads YYREEE (reference sequence). The CDR3 loop spans 16 amino acids. This CDR3 reads CASSLDPSSSYNEQFF.

V and J are TRBV4-2 and TRBJ2-1. CDR1 is LGHNA, CDR2 YNFKEQ, per germline. This CDR3 comprises 13 residues. This CDR3 is CASSQGYRNEQFF.

The genes are TRBV30 and TRBJ1-5; without DNA, the TCRdb call of TRBD1 cannot be checked. Germline values: CDR1 GTSNPN, CDR2 SVGIG (reference sequence). This CDR3 is built from 17 residues. CDR3 in amino acids: CAWSRTGPNMGNQPQHF. Variable domain in full (rest from reference TRBV30 and TRBJ1-5): SQTIHQWPATLVQPVGSPLSLECTVEGTSNPNLYWYRQAAGRGLQLLFYSVGIGQISSEVPQNLSASRPQDRQFILSSKKLLLSDSGFYLCAWSRTGPNMGNQPQHFGDGTRLSIL.

The chain joins TRBV5-5 to TRBJ2-3; TCRdb outputs TRBD1, but without DNA this stays unchecked. The CDR3 extends over 16 amino acids. Germline V CDR1 and CDR2: SGHKS, YYEKEE (reference sequence). CDR3 protein: CASSAETPATRDTQYF.

This chain uses TRBV20-1 with TRBJ1-2. The V gene's germline CDR1 is DFQATT and CDR2 SNEGSKA (reference sequence). The CDR3 is 14 amino acids. The CDR3 spells CSARPAGIEYGYTF.

The V gene is TRBV20-1, the J gene TRBJ2-3. Germline V gene sequence: CDR1 DFQATT, CDR2 SNEGSKA (reference sequence). The CDR3 contains 13 residues. The CDR3: CSARWLSTDTQYF.

The chain uses TRBV7-3 and TRBJ2-1; the D call of TRBD2 rests on TCRdb alone, since no DNA is present to check it. This CDR3 region has 14 residues. CDR1 and CDR2 (germline): SGHTA, FQGTGA. This chain's CDR3 is CASSLTVSDSEQFF.

CDR3 region: CASSGGGTGNEQFF. The chain couples TRBV7-9 to TRBJ2-1; TCRdb lists TRBD1, though no DNA is available to test this call. CDR3 length: 14 residues. Germline CDR1 and CDR2: SEHNR and FQNEAQ (reference sequence). The full variable domain, in which reference TRBV7-9 and TRBJ2-1 provide the parts outside the CDR3, is DTGVSQNPRHKITKRGQNVTFRCDPISEHNRLYWYRQTLGQGPEFLTYFQNEAQLEKSRLLSDRFSAERPKGSFSTLEIQRTEQGDSAMYLCASSGGGTGNEQFFGPGTRLTVL.

The rearrangement joins TRBV24-1 to TRBJ2-3. The CDR3 is 14 amino acids. The germline V gene encodes CDR1 KGHDR and CDR2 SFDVKD. Here the CDR3 reads CATQEAGLADTQYF.

The V call is TRBV20-1, the J call TRBJ2-3; the D gene TCRdb calls, TRBD2, cannot be checked with no DNA. The germline gives CDR1 DFQATT, CDR2 SNEGSKA (reference sequence). CDR3 length equals 13 residues. The CDR3 is CSVMRERPDTQYF.

The V gene is TRBV6-5, the J gene TRBJ1-6; with no DNA, the TCRdb D assignment of TRBD1 cannot be verified. Germline V gene lookup returns CDR1 MNHEY and CDR2 SVGAGI. The CDR3 is 19 residues long. CDR3 loop: CASSYSEGRGAFYNSPLHF.

The chain has TRBV19 and TRBJ2-2; the D gene TCRdb calls, TRBD2, cannot be checked with no DNA. The CDR3 extends over 15 amino acids. Germline V gene sequence: CDR1 LNHDA, CDR2 SQIVND (reference sequence). The CDR3 spells CASNPGLALTGELFF.

The chain carries TRBV5-1 and TRBJ2-2. The CDR3 contains 15 residues. The germline CDR1 and CDR2 sequences are SGHRS and YFSETQ. CDR3 protein: CASSPKGANTGELFF.